Below, 5 T cell receptor beta chains from the same sample are listed, as sequenced in a study of blood T cell repertoires in COVID-19. The data were produced by immunoSEQ multiplex PCR, yet TCRdb's version contains in-frame clones alone and is incomplete. Among over 200,000 clones listed, around 89% were seen once. Sequenced sample: peripheral blood. The origin of the receptors is a young man with COVID-19, enrolled during active disease.

The rearrangement links TRBV7-2 to TRBJ2-7; maybe TRBD1 (6 bases). Per germline, CDR1 SGHTA and CDR2 FQGNSA. The CDR3 is 17 amino acids. V lost 1 base and J lost 2, with 18 bases in between. The CDR3 DNA reads TGTGCCAGCAGCTTAGGGGACAAGGGGCTCCCACCCTACGAGCAGTACTTC. This encodes CASSLGDKGLPPYEQYF.

The chain recombines TRBV5-1 with TRBJ1-1; TRBD1 is a possible D gene (5 bases). Germline V gives CDR1 SGHRS, CDR2 YFSETQ. V lost 0 bases, J lost 5 bases, and 14 bases lay in between. The CDR3 consists of 15 residues. CDR3 sequence reads: CASSLVAGRETEAFF. The CDR3 bases are TGCGCCAGCAGCTTGGTGGCAGGGCGAGAGACTGAAGCTTTCTTT.

The chain joins TRBV7-8 to TRBJ2-7, with a weak D call TRBD2 (5 bases). V lost 1 base to trimming and J lost 6 bases, with 13 bases between them. The CDR3 sequence is 14 residues long. The germline V gene encodes CDR1 SGHVS and CDR2 FQNEAQ. CDR3 bases: TGTGCCAGCAGCTTAGAAGGCGCCGGGGTCGAGCAGTACTTC. The encoded protein is CASSLEGAGVEQYF.

The CDR3 sequence: CASRLDQGASYNEQFF. CDR3 in DNA: TGCGCCAGCAGGCTGGATCAGGGGGCCTCCTACAATGAGCAGTTCTTC. The chain links TRBV4-1 to TRBJ2-1; TRBD1 matches at 8 bases. The V and J ends lost 6 bases and 0 bases, in that order; junction bases with no gene match: 7. CDR3 size: 16 residues. CDR1 is MGHRA, CDR2 YSYEKL, per germline.

This chain uses TRBV6-5 with TRBJ1-5; 9 nucleotides align to TRBD1. Losses at the gene ends were 5 bases for V and 7 bases for J; bases not matched to a gene: 9. Germline loops: CDR1 MNHEY, CDR2 SVGAGI. There are 15 residues in the CDR3. The CDR3 region is CASSQGQGSGQPQHF. The CDR3, as DNA: TGTGCCAGCAGTCAGGGACAGGGCTCAGGGCAGCCCCAGCATTTT.